These 23 T cell receptor beta chains share one sample of origin, sequenced in a study of shared clonotypes between healthy human individuals. Only in-frame clones appear in the TCRdb table, and some are missing; sequencing was by immunoSEQ multiplex PCR. The repertoire consists of some 1,100,000 clones, with about 80% occurring once and the leading ten covering approximately 0.5%. The sequencing input was memory CD4+ T cells from PBMCs. Sample subset: CD45RA-negative fraction. All receptors come from a man between 18 and 29 years old in good health. Some clones in this sample may be carry-over from other donors' samples.

The rearrangement uses TRBV6-1 and TRBJ2-3, with 9 positions matching TRBD1. Trimming at V came to 4 bases and at J to 2 bases, leaving 4 bases not matched to a gene. The CDR3 covers 15 residues. Germline loops: CDR1 MNHNS, CDR2 SASEGT. CDR3 sequence: CASSAGQGITDTQYF. The CDR3 bases are TGTGCCAGCAGTGCGGGACAGGGAATCACAGATACGCAGTATTTT.

The CDR3 DNA sequence: TGCGCCAGCAGCTCCCAGTCAGGAGGAGATACGCAGTATTTT. Its protein product is CASSSQSGGDTQYF. The rearrangement joins TRBV5-1 to TRBJ2-3; tentative D call: TRBD2 (5 bases). Germline values: CDR1 SGHRS, CDR2 YFSETQ. The CDR3 extends over 14 amino acids. Trimming pared 3 bases from V and 5 bases from J, leaving 13 bases between. Full variable domain (missing parts from reference TRBV5-1 and TRBJ2-3): KAGVTQTPRYLIKTRGQQVTLSCSPISGHRSVSWYQQTPGQGLQFLFEYFSETQRNKGNFPGRFSGRQFSNSRSEMNVSTLELGDSALYLCASSSQSGGDTQYFGPGTRLTVL.

The V call is TRBV10-3, the J call TRBJ2-7; 9 bases are shared with TRBD1. The germline CDR1 and CDR2 sequences are ENHRY and SYGVKD. The CDR3 totals 14 residues. The trim removed 0 bases at V and 3 bases at J, leaving 0 bases unmatched. The CDR3 protein is CAISESGQGYEQYF. For the CDR3, the DNA is TGTGCCATCAGTGAGTCGGGACAGGGCTACGAGCAGTACTTC.

The CDR3 reads CASSLLTSGIWETQYF. The CDR3 bases are TGTGCCAGCAGCCTACTGACTAGCGGGATTTGGGAGACCCAGTACTTC. V and J are TRBV7-2 and TRBJ2-5, with 11 positions matching TRBD2. Germline-derived CDR1 and CDR2 are SGHTA and FQGNSA. The CDR3 is 16 residues long. Trimming cost V 5 bases and J 5 bases; bases outside gene matches: 10.

This chain uses TRBV4-3 with TRBJ2-3, with a weak D call TRBD1 (6 bases). From germline, CDR1 is LGHNA and CDR2 YSLEER. The V gene lost 0 bases and the J gene lost 3 bases, with 22 bases spanning the gap. The CDR3 is made up of 19 amino acids. CDR3 in amino acids: CASSQDKVGMGARTDTQYF. The CDR3 DNA reads as TGCGCCAGCAGCCAAGATAAGGTTGGGATGGGGGCTAGGACAGATACGCAGTATTTT.

The chain is built from TRBV2 and TRBJ2-1, with D perhaps TRBD1 or TRBD2 (5 bases each). The germline V gene has CDR1 SNHLY and CDR2 FYNNEI. The CDR3 contains 12 residues. The V gene lost 1 base and the J gene lost 15 bases, with 13 bases spanning the gap. As DNA, the CDR3 is TGTGCCAGCAGTGAAGGTTTGGGGGTGAGGTTCTTC. This sequence encodes CASSEGLGVRFF.

The chain has TRBV6-5 and TRBJ2-5; D not certain. Germline CDR1 MNHEY, CDR2 SVGAGI. This CDR3 has 12 amino acids. The ends were cut back, 8 bases at V and 2 bases at J, with 9 bases in the middle. CDR3 DNA sequence: TGTGCCAGCCGCACTGAACAAGAGACCCAGTACTTC. The encoded protein is CASRTEQETQYF.

CDR3: CASSFGGGVETQYF. CDR3 bases: TGTGCCAGCAGTTTCGGAGGGGGCGTCGAGACCCAGTACTTC. This rearrangement joins TRBV27 to TRBJ2-5, with D possibly matching TRBD1 (7 bases). The length of the CDR3 is 14 residues. CDR1 is MNHEY and CDR2 is SMNVEV in the germline V gene (reference sequence). The germline V and J ends were trimmed by 3 bases and 5 bases, with 13 bases remaining between them.

Only a few counts were recorded for this clone. The chain links TRBV15 to TRBJ2-2; 8 nucleotides line up with TRBD2. V lost 8 bases to trimming and J lost 4 bases; unmatched junction nucleotides: 6. The CDR3 is made up of 14 amino acids. The germline V gene encodes CDR1 LNHNV and CDR2 YYDKDF (reference sequence). CDR3 sequence reads: CATRSGSATGELFF. As DNA, the CDR3 is TGTGCCACCCGGAGCGGGAGCGCCACCGGGGAGCTGTTTTTT.

This clone was observed a single time. The chain employs TRBV5-1 and TRBJ1-4, with D unresolved. The germline gives CDR1 SGHRS, CDR2 YFSETQ. This CDR3 region has 15 residues. The germline V and J ends were trimmed by 2 bases and 7 bases, with 15 bases remaining between them. CDR3 loop: CASSFLGLSGEKLFF. For the CDR3, the DNA is TGCGCCAGCAGCTTTCTCGGACTCTCCGGTGAAAAACTGTTTTTT.

V gene TRBV6-5 combines with J gene TRBJ2-6; no clear D. CDR3 size: 14 residues. V lost 6 bases to trimming and J lost 0 bases, with 6 bases between them. CDR1 is MNHEY, CDR2 SVGAGI, per germline. This chain's CDR3 is CASRRNSGANVLTF. The DNA of the CDR3 is TGTGCCAGCAGGAGGAACTCTGGGGCCAACGTCCTGACTTTC.

This clone was seen a few times. Given a much more abundant clone one base away, this may be a read error. This sequence joins TRBV5-1 and TRBJ1-3; D not certain. The CDR3 is made up of 14 amino acids. The V and J ends lost 0 bases and 0 bases respectively, with 4 bases between them. Germline V CDR1 and CDR2: SGHRS, YFSETQ. The CDR3 DNA sequence: TGCGCCAGCAGCTTGGACCGCTCTGGAAACACCATATATTTT. The encoded protein is CASSLDRSGNTIYF.

This clone appeared many times. The chain couples TRBV6-6 to TRBJ1-2; D may be TRBD1 (6 bases). Per the germline V gene, CDR1 is MNHNY and CDR2 is SVGAGI (reference sequence). The CDR3 is made up of 15 amino acids. The germline V and J ends were trimmed by 4 bases and 3 bases, with 15 bases remaining between them. CDR3 residues: CASSSDSQGDYGYTF. The CDR3 DNA reads as TGTGCCAGCAGTTCGGACAGTCAGGGTGACTATGGCTACACCTTC.

The chain has TRBV13 and TRBJ2-6; 7 nucleotides agree with TRBD1. From germline, CDR1 is PRHDT and CDR2 FYEKMQ (reference sequence). This CDR3 comprises 17 residues. The ends lost 5 bases at V and 2 bases at J; junction bases unmatched: 9. The CDR3 bases are TGTGCCAGCAGCATCCGGACAGGCTCGCCTGGGGCCAACGTCCTGACTTTC. It codes for CASSIRTGSPGANVLTF.

The V gene is TRBV28, the J gene TRBJ2-2, with 7 bases matching TRBD2. The germline V gene has CDR1 MDHEN and CDR2 SYDVKM. The CDR3 consists of 15 residues. Losses at the gene ends were 7 bases for V and 5 bases for J; bases not matched to a gene: 10. CDR3 amino acids: CASTWGGVWTGELFF. In DNA form, the CDR3 reads TGTGCCAGCACCTGGGGAGGGGTTTGGACCGGGGAGCTGTTTTTT.

This clone was seen a single time. The V call is TRBV10-3, the J call TRBJ2-3, with D unresolved. The CDR3 extends over 14 amino acids. Germline CDR1 reads ENHRY; CDR2 reads SYGVKD. V gave up 5 bases and J gave up 1 base, with 10 bases separating them. CDR3 nucleotide sequence: TGTGCCATCAGTATGGGTCTGCGCACAGATACGCAGTATTTT. It is translated as CAISMGLRTDTQYF.

The chain links TRBV6-6 to TRBJ2-7; possibly TRBD1 for D (6 bases). The germline CDR1 and CDR2 sequences are MNHNY and SVGAGI (reference sequence). V lost 4 bases to trimming and J lost 0 bases, with 13 bases between them. This CDR3 is 15 amino acids long. CDR3 in DNA: TGTGCCAGCAGTTCCTCCCGGGACACCTCCTACGAGCAGTACTTC. It translates to CASSSSRDTSYEQYF.

There are many counts of this clone. The CDR3 nucleotides are TGTGCCAGCAGCCAAGATGGAATGGGGGAGCTGTTTTTT. Translating it yields CASSQDGMGELFF. The genes are TRBV4-2 and TRBJ2-2; no clear D gene. The germline gives CDR1 LGHNA, CDR2 YNFKEQ. The CDR3 loop spans 13 amino acids. V lost 0 bases, J lost 8 bases, and 7 bases lay in between.

This clone has only a few counts. The chain joins TRBV4-1 to TRBJ2-7, with 12 bases matching TRBD2. CDR1 and CDR2 (germline): MGHRA, YSYEKL. The CDR3 loop spans 14 amino acids. With 8 bases clipped from V and 6 bases from J, the junction kept 8 bases outside the gene matches. The CDR3 here is CASSNGLAGREQYF. In DNA form, the CDR3 reads TGCGCCAGCTCAAACGGACTAGCGGGACGCGAGCAGTACTTC.

The genes are TRBV11-2 and TRBJ2-1, with D unclear. The germline V and J ends were trimmed by 5 bases and 4 bases, with 15 bases remaining between them. CDR1 SGHAT and CDR2 FQNNGV come from the germline V gene. The CDR3 spans 15 residues. DNA for the CDR3: TGTGCCAGCAGCCGCCCCGGCGGCTTGTACAATGAGCAGTTCTTC. Translation gives CASSRPGGLYNEQFF.

This clone has only a few counts. The chain is built from TRBV5-4 and TRBJ2-2; D could derive from TRBD1 or TRBD2 (5 bases each). This CDR3 contains 16 residues. Trimming shortened V by 3 bases and J by 6 bases, and 18 bases separated the two germline ends. Germline CDR1 reads SGHNT; CDR2 reads YYREEE (reference sequence). The DNA for the CDR3 is TGTGCCAGCAGCTCCCGCGGAGAGTTGGGGGCCGGGGAGCTGTTTTTT. It encodes CASSSRGELGAGELFF.

Regarding this clone: Other DNA sequences of this sample code for an identical CDR3. The J gene is TRBJ2-7, the V gene TRBV18; D ambiguous. Germline assignment: CDR1 KGHSH and CDR2 LQKENI. The V and J ends lost 3 bases and 3 bases respectively, with 9 bases between them. There are 13 residues in the CDR3. The CDR3 spells CASSPGLNYEQYF. The CDR3 nucleotides are TGTGCCAGCTCACCGGGGTTGAACTACGAGCAGTACTTC.

The V gene is TRBV10-2, the J gene TRBJ1-3, with a weak D call TRBD1 (5 bases). The CDR3 has 15 amino acids. Germline V gene lookup returns CDR1 WSHSY and CDR2 SAAADI. V was cut by 2 bases and J by 0 bases, with 8 bases left in between. CDR3 sequence reads: CASSEQGYSGNTIYF. The CDR3 region has the DNA TGCGCCAGCAGTGAGCAGGGATACTCTGGAAACACCATATATTTT.